This T cell receptor (beta chain) was sequenced in a study of cytomegalovirus exposure and HLA in healthy donors. Overall study context: The same platform used for the 650 to 850 first-cohort repertoires was also used for the 95 to 150 validation repertoires, as a later analysis reported.

Produced via immunoSEQ multiplex PCR; TCRdb's table is partial and in-frame only. The repertoire includes around 150,000 clones, about four fifths of them detected once, and about 10% sits in the top ten. To note about this clone: As yet, its antigen is unknown.

Germline lookup yields CDR1 MNHEY and CDR2 SVGAGI. Trimming cost V 6 bases and J 8 bases, with 14 bases left between them. CDR3 length: 13 residues. The donors belonged to the roughly 120-subject validation cohort, separate from the roughly 650-subject first cohort. Points from the study as a whole: The study listed some 160 cytomegalovirus-associated TCR beta chains. Subsequent analysis found a tendency for first-cohort TCR clusters to co-occur within the 110 or so validation repertoires.

Sequenced: PBMCs. The source is a young man in good health and CMV-seropositive. The rearrangement joins TRBV6-5 to TRBJ2-1, with a possible D match to TRBD2 (5 bases). CDR3 coding DNA: TGTGCCAGCAGAGGAACTCAAGCGGATGAGCAGTTCTTC. Residues: CASRGTQADEQFF.